The sequence of this TCR beta chain was determined in a study of T cell responses to AZD1222 COVID-19 vaccine. Germline CDR1 is SQVTM and CDR2 is ANQGSEA. The CDR3 contains 16 residues. V gave up 6 bases and J gave up 0 bases; unmatched junction bases: 12. Sequencing used immunoSEQ multiplex PCR; TCRdb keeps in-frame clones, though not all of them. This table has 250,000 to 300,000 clones, about 94% appearing once. Notes on the study in general: Dominant at 160-218 and 743-854, vaccine-associated CD4 TCRs also spanned spike. Regions left unmutated in variants are reportedly the target of nearly half of spike-specific TCRs.

In regard to this clone: What it binds is not known.

The sample in question was peripheral blood, obtained 28 days after the second AZD1222 dose. The chain combines TRBV29-1 with TRBJ1-1; 8 bases are a match to TRBD1. The receptor's source is an adult who received the AZD1222 COVID-19 vaccine. The CDR3 nucleotides read TGCAGCGTGCTCAGGGGGCTGGGGAATATGAACACTGAAGCTTTCTTT. Its protein is CSVLRGLGNMNTEAFF.